This TCR beta chain emerged from a study of molecular identifiers for immune sequencing clone quantification. This clonotype came up many times. TCRdb independently ran MiXCR on the PCR reads; one entry per CDR3 protein. The table has about 320,000 distinct CDR3 sequences, about 21% seen once. This clonotype was sampled from a human donor in good health. Some libraries in this study had Jurkat cell RNA spiked in. The sequencing input was naive CD8+ T cells from blood, with Jurkat cell RNA spiked in. Subset reported: FACS-sorted CD8+CD4-CCR7+CD45RA+ naive T cells.

The CDR3 region is CASSLISAELQETQYF. In DNA form, the CDR3 reads TGTGCCAGCAGTTTAATATCAGCGGAACTCCAAGAGACCCAGTACTTC. V usage is TRBV28 and J usage is TRBJ2-5, with D maybe TRBD2 (5 bases). V shed 2 bases and J shed 1 base, with 14 bases lying between them. The CDR3 totals 16 residues. Germline CDR1 reads MDHEN; CDR2 reads SYDVKM.